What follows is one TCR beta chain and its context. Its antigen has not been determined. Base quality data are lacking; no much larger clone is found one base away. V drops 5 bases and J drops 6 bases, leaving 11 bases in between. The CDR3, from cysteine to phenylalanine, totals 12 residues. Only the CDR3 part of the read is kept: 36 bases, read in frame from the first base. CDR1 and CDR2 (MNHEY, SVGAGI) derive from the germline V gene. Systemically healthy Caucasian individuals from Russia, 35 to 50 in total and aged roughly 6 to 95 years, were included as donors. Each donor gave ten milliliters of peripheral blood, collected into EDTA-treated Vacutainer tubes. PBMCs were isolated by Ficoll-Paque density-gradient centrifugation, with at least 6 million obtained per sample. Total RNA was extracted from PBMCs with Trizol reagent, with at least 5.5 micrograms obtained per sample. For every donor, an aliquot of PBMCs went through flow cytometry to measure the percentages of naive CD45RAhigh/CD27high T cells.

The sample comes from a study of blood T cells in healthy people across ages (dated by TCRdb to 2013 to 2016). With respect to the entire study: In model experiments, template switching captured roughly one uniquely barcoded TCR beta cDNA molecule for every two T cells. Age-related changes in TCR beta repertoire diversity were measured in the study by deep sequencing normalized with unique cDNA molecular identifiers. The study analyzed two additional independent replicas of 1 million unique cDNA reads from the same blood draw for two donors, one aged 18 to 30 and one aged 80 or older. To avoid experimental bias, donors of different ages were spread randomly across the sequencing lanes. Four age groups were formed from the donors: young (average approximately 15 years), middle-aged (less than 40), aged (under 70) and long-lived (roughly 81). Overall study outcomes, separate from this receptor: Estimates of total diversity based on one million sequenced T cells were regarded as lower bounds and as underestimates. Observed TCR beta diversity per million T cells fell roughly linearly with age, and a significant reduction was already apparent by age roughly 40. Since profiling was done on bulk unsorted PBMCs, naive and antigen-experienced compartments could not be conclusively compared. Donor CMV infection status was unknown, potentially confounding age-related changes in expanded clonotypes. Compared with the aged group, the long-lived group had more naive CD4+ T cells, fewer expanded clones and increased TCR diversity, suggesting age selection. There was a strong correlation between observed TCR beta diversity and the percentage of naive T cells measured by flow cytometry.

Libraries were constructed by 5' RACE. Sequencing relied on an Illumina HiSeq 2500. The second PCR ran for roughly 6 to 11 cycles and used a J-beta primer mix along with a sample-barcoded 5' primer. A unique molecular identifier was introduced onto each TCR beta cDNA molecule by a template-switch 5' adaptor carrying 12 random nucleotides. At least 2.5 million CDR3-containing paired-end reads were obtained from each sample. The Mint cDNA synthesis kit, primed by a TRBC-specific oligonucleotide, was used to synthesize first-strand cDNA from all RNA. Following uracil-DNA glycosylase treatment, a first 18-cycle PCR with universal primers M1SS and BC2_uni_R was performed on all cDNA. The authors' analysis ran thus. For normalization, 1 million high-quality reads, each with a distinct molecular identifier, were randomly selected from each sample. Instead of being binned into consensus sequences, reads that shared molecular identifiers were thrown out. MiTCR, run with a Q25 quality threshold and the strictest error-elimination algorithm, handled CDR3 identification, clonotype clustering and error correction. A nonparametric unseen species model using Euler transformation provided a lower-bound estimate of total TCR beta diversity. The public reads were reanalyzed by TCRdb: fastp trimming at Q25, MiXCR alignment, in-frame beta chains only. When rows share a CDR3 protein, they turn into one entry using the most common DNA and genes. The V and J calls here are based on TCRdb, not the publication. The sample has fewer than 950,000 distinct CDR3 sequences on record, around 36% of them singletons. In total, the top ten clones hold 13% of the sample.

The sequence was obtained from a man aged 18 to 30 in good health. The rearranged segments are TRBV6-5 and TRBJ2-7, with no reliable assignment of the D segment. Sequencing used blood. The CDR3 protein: CASSELGSEQYF. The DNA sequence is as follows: TGTGCCAGCAGTGAATTGGGATCCGAGCAGTACTTC.